This T cell receptor (beta chain) is from a study of blood T cell repertoires in COVID-19. At least ten counts were recorded for this clone. CDR3 length: 14 residues. CDR1 and CDR2 (germline): SGHVS, FNYEAQ. V dropped 1 base and J dropped 2 bases, with 9 bases sitting between them. The authors' processing: How many nucleated cells were present was estimated from reference gene primer amplification. This table comes from immunoSEQ multiplex PCR, and its TCRdb copy is limited to in-frame clones, with some not included. V, J and clone size reflect that table, while D and trimming were determined from the DNA. The top ten hold around 4.3% of the sample, which has some 99,000 clones, approximately 90% seen once.

Sequencing was done on a sample of peripheral blood. This TCR was sampled from a human donor with COVID-19, enrolled during active disease. The donor label of this sample is uncertain. The chain combines TRBV7-6 with TRBJ2-7, with D perhaps matching TRBD1 (5 bases). CDR3 residues: CASSLGRATYEQYF. The CDR3 DNA sequence: TGTGCCAGCAGCTTAGGCAGGGCAACCTACGAGCAGTACTTC.